The clone carrying this TCR beta chain was counted only a few times. Antigen unknown. This sample is drawn from a study of T cell clonotyping in hematopoietic cell transplantation. V shed 2 bases and J shed 0 bases, with 2 bases lying between them. The CDR3 sequence is 12 residues long. The V gene's germline CDR1 is SGHKS and CDR2 YYEKEE (reference sequence). Notes on the study in general: After transplant, recipient diversity fell while pathologically expanded clonotypes grew through day 180.

Only in-frame clones appear in the TCRdb table, and some are missing; sequencing was by immunoSEQ multiplex PCR. Counted here are roughly 5,300 clones, approximately 72% occurring once; the ten biggest clones make up around 27%. The chain employs TRBV5-5 and TRBJ1-1; the D is unclear. This specimen consisted of PBMCs, obtained 180 days after allogeneic stem cell transplant. The source of this sequence is a male patient aged 50 to 59 who had an allogeneic stem cell transplant from an unrelated donor, so the T cells may come from the graft donor. Some clones in this sample may be carry-over from other donors' samples. CDR3 nucleotide sequence: TGTGCCAGCAGCTTCCTGAACACTGAAGCTTTCTTT. Translated: CASSFLNTEAFF. The variable domain in full, with the rest retrieved from reference TRBV5-5 and TRBJ1-1, is DAGVTQSPTHLIKTRGQQVTLRCSPISGHKSVSWYQQVLGQGPQFIFQYYEKEERGRGNFPDRFSARQFPNYSSELNVNALLLGDSALYLCASSFLNTEAFFGQGTRLTVV.